A selection of T cell receptor beta chains follows, all from one sample in a study of tumor-infiltrating lymphocytes in primary liver carcinoma. Using its own MiXCR run on the multiplex PCR reads, TCRdb lists one record per CDR3 protein. The sample gives roughly 78,000 distinct CDR3 sequences, 71% of which show up once; roughly 13% is in the top ten. The sample consisted of liver tumor tissue from sampling region 4. The receptors come from a woman aged 60-75 years with primary liver carcinoma and hepatitis B virus infection. Each CDR3 is given with its conserved first and last residue. Fields, in order: clone size, V gene, D gene, J gene, CDR3 DNA, CDR3 protein. The D gene is left open where the match is weak. Size is stated for part of the rows, as once, few or many counts, or as a class when the clone is expanded.

.,TRBV10-3,.,TRBJ2-3,TGTACCATCAGCGTGGGGGGAGGCACAGATACGCAGTATTTT,CTISVGGGTDTQYF
few,TRBV4-1,.,TRBJ2-7,TGCGCCAGCAGCCATGCTGCGCTTCCGGCCTACGAGCAGTATTTC,CASSHAALPAYEQYF
.,TRBV2,TRBD2,TRBJ2-7,TGTGCCAGCAGGGCAGTGACTAGCGGGAGCTCCTACGAGCAGTACTTC,CASRAVTSGSSYEQYF
.,TRBV28,.,TRBJ2-7,TGTGCCAGCGGTTTTTTTGGGACACCCAATTACGAGCAGCACTTC,CASGFFGTPNYEQHF
.,TRBV28,.,TRBJ2-7,TGTGCCAGCAGTTTAGGGCGCCTTGTGAACAGGGTCTACGAGCAGTACTTC,CASSLGRLVNRVYEQYF
.,TRBV6-1,.,TRBJ1-5,TGTGCCAGCAGTGAAATATCTTGGCATAGCGATCAGCCCCAGCATTTT,CASSEISWHSDQPQHF
.,TRBV12-3/TRBV12-4,TRBD2,TRBJ2-7,TGTGCCAGCAACCAGGGACTAGCGGGAACCCACAGAAAAGACTGCGAGCAGTACTTC,CASNQGLAGTHRKDCEQYF
.,TRBV11-2,.,TRBJ1-2,TGTGCCTGCAGCTTAGAGGGGACCAGTCGCGGTGGCTACACCTTC,CACSLEGTSRGGYTF
.,TRBV29-1,.,TRBJ2-3,TGCAGCGTTGGGGATAGGACCCTCATAGATATGCAGTATTTT,CSVGDRTLIDMQYF
.,TRBV11-2,TRBD2,TRBJ2-3,TGTGCCAGCACCCCTGTATTAGCGGGCCCAGATACGCAGTATTTT,CASTPVLAGPDTQYF
many,TRBV12-3/TRBV12-4,.,TRBJ1-4,TGTGCCAGCAGTTTAGAGAATCGGGGCGATAGTAATGAAAAACTGTTTTTT,CASSLENRGDSNEKLFF
.,TRBV5-4,.,TRBJ2-5,TGTGCCAGCAAATCCCCTGGGGTGACGGAAGAGACCCACTACTTC,CASKSPGVTEETHYF
.,TRBV30,.,TRBJ2-2,TGTGCCTGGATGGTGGACAGCATTGGGGAGCTGTTCTTT,CAWMVDSIGELFF
.,TRBV6-2/TRBV6-3,.,TRBJ2-7,TGTGCCAGCAGTCCCAACGGAGCCTACGGGCAGTACTTC,CASSPNGAYGQYF
.,TRBV20-1,.,TRBJ1-5,TGCAGTGCTATTCCCCAGGGCCATAGCAATCAGCCCCAGCATTTT,CSAIPQGHSNQPQHF
many,TRBV7-9,TRBD1,TRBJ2-5,TGTGCCAGCAGCCGAACAGGGGGCCAGGAGACCCAGTACTTC,CASSRTGGQETQYF
many,TRBV6-1,TRBD1,TRBJ1-2,TGTGCCAGCAGTGAAGCGAGGACAGGGGTTGGCTACACCTTC,CASSEARTGVGYTF
.,TRBV4-2,.,TRBJ2-3,TGTACCAGCAGCCAAGTTACCCTCGGCACAGGTACGCAGTATTTT,CTSSQVTLGTGTQYF
medium-sized,TRBV10-3,.,TRBJ1-5,TGTGCCATCAGTGAGTCTTTACAGGGCGGTCAGCCCCAGCATTTT,CAISESLQGGQPQHF
.,TRBV6-5,.,TRBJ1-1,TGTGCCAGCAGTTGCGCGGGGGCGCCGAACACTGAAGCTTTCTTT,CASSCAGAPNTEAFF